The clone carrying this TCR beta chain appeared a few times. The library labeled individual cDNA molecules by adding unique molecular identifiers to them. A single record per CDR3 protein comes from TCRdb applying MiXCR to the RACE reads. The sample has some 340,000 distinct CDR3 sequences, around 7% seen once. Germline V gives CDR1 SEHNR, CDR2 FQNEAQ (reference sequence). V was cut by 8 bases and J by 6 bases, with 14 bases left in between. This CDR3 contains 13 residues. Specified time point: patch test 1, 2 weeks after DPC sensitization. The sample's treatment: therapeutic diphenylcyclopropenone sensitization with weekly scalp DPC. This specimen comes from a study of human T cells and chemical hapten exposure. Overall study: Weekly administration of diphenylcyclopropenone to the scalp of patients continued throughout the roughly 22-week study.

This chain uses TRBV7-9 with TRBJ2-1, with D maybe TRBD1 (7 bases). The source of this sequence is a woman under 30 with alopecia areata. Some clones in this sample may be carry-over from other donors' samples. The sequences come from whole blood, collected in connection with sensitization to the hapten diphenylcyclopropenone (DPC). The CDR3 loop reads CASLTQGGNEQFF. The CDR3 DNA reads TGTGCCAGCCTGACGCAGGGGGGCAATGAGCAGTTCTTC.